The source of this T cell receptor beta chain is a study of Graves' ophthalmopathy and Graves' hyperthyroidism. Using RNA transcripts, the TCR beta CDR3 regions were amplified. In the first round, RT-PCR was carried out with HTBI primers, and a multiplex PCR formed the second round. MiXCR, run by TCRdb on the multiplex PCR reads, gives a single entry per CDR3 protein. The sample has more than 550,000 distinct CDR3 sequences; under 50% are singletons. Findings and limits, study-wide: Among expanded thyroid clonotypes above 0.001 frequency, most also occurred in blood. Prediction of ophthalmopathy progression reached around 70% sensitivity and 72% to 75% specificity.

The CDR3 has 12 residues. The germline V gene encodes CDR1 SGHVT and CDR2 SQSDAQ. This clonotype was seen a single time. Its antigen remains unknown. One end of the junction does not line up with germline, which may come from a read error. This clonotype was obtained from an adult man with Graves' ophthalmopathy. The chain uses TRBV7-4 and TRBJ2-7; D is uncertain. TRBJ2-1 matches the DNA end more closely, so the J call is doubtful. The specimen was peripheral blood. CDR3 nucleotide sequence: TGTGCCAGCAGCCCCTCCGACAATGAGCAGTTCTTC. Translated, it gives CASSPSDNEQFF.